This is a list of T cell receptor beta chains from one sample in a study of blood T cell repertoires in COVID-19. The table came from immunoSEQ multiplex PCR; TCRdb's copy has only in-frame clones and leaves some out. The sample holds about 150,000 clones; 85% to 90% are singletons and the top ten take less than 3%. The sequenced sample consisted of peripheral blood. The receptor source for this set is an elderly woman with COVID-19, enrolled during active disease. CDR3s include the opening cysteine and the closing phenylalanine or tryptophan. Rows give clone size only sometimes, using once, few, many, or a class for an expanded clone.

V gene: TRBV7-2; clone size: NA; J gene: TRBJ2-3; CDR3 protein: CASSSNRDTQYF
V gene: TRBV5-1; clone size: few; J gene: TRBJ2-4; CDR3 protein: CASSVVPPGLAGGRGIQYF
V gene: TRBV12-3/TRBV12-4; clone size: NA; J gene: TRBJ1-2; CDR3 protein: CASSSAVELYTF
V gene: TRBV28; clone size: NA; J gene: TRBJ1-2; CDR3 protein: CASSQPGQGDYGYTF
V gene: TRBV3-1/TRBV3-2; clone size: NA; J gene: TRBJ1-2; CDR3 protein: CASSQDGPGGYYGYTF
V gene: TRBV4-1; clone size: NA; J gene: TRBJ1-1; CDR3 protein: CASSQDGGGLEAFF
V gene: TRBV5-1; clone size: NA; J gene: TRBJ2-3; CDR3 protein: CASSLESTDTQYF
V gene: TRBV20-1; clone size: NA; J gene: TRBJ2-1; CDR3 protein: CSAWDFGQFF
V gene: TRBV29-1; clone size: NA; J gene: TRBJ1-1; CDR3 protein: CSVGGQGTGTEAFF
V gene: TRBV6-1; clone size: once; J gene: TRBJ1-6; CDR3 protein: CASSEQGNSPLHF
V gene: TRBV19; clone size: NA; J gene: TRBJ1-1; CDR3 protein: CASRHGTSTEAFF
V gene: TRBV19; clone size: NA; J gene: TRBJ1-4; CDR3 protein: CASTMEPLGEKLFF
V gene: TRBV5-4; clone size: NA; J gene: TRBJ2-2; CDR3 protein: CASSQSGSGTGELFF
V gene: TRBV5-1; clone size: few; J gene: TRBJ1-4; CDR3 protein: CASSQSQGYKGEKLFF
V gene: TRBV19; clone size: NA; J gene: TRBJ1-1; CDR3 protein: CASSLDRGAEAFF
V gene: TRBV18; clone size: NA; J gene: TRBJ1-1; CDR3 protein: CASSPQWANTEAFF
V gene: TRBV4-3; clone size: NA; J gene: TRBJ2-1; CDR3 protein: CASSHDRTAYNEQFF
V gene: TRBV7-6; clone size: NA; J gene: TRBJ2-3; CDR3 protein: CASTLQTSGRADTQYF
V gene: TRBV27; clone size: NA; J gene: TRBJ2-1; CDR3 protein: CAARDFSYNEQFF
V gene: TRBV10-3; clone size: NA; J gene: TRBJ1-5; CDR3 protein: CAISPTGGDQPQHF
V gene: TRBV11-2; clone size: NA; J gene: TRBJ2-5; CDR3 protein: CASSFTSGSKETQYF
V gene: TRBV20-1; clone size: NA; J gene: TRBJ2-1; CDR3 protein: CSASGDRVVNEQFF
V gene: TRBV19; clone size: NA; J gene: TRBJ1-5; CDR3 protein: CASSPGGGEQPQHF
V gene: TRBV19; clone size: NA; J gene: TRBJ1-1; CDR3 protein: CASSVTGAWNTEAFF
V gene: TRBV18; clone size: NA; J gene: TRBJ1-6; CDR3 protein: CASSPTGGQGSPLHF
V gene: TRBV4-2; clone size: NA; J gene: TRBJ1-2; CDR3 protein: CASSQAGNYGYTF
V gene: TRBV27; clone size: few; J gene: TRBJ1-1; CDR3 protein: CASSPGTGETEAFF
V gene: TRBV18; clone size: NA; J gene: TRBJ2-3; CDR3 protein: CASSASLAGDTQYF
V gene: TRBV19; clone size: NA; J gene: TRBJ2-7; CDR3 protein: CASSIQTGSYEQYF
V gene: TRBV18; clone size: NA; J gene: TRBJ1-1; CDR3 protein: CASSWGENTEAFF
V gene: TRBV28; clone size: NA; J gene: TRBJ2-7; CDR3 protein: CASSSGQGGYEQYF
V gene: TRBV19; clone size: NA; J gene: TRBJ2-1; CDR3 protein: CATSTSGHYNEQFF
V gene: TRBV29-1; clone size: few; J gene: TRBJ2-1; CDR3 protein: CSVDGTSGVWEQFF
V gene: TRBV2; clone size: few; J gene: TRBJ1-4; CDR3 protein: CASNREATNEKLFF
V gene: TRBV19; clone size: NA; J gene: TRBJ2-2; CDR3 protein: CASSPRSGMNTGELFF
V gene: TRBV4-1; clone size: NA; J gene: TRBJ1-2; CDR3 protein: CASSQDGGRYGYTF
V gene: TRBV5-1; clone size: once; J gene: TRBJ2-5; CDR3 protein: CASSPLGVGETQYF
V gene: TRBV7-2; clone size: NA; J gene: TRBJ2-2; CDR3 protein: CASSLTSGRAGELFF
V gene: TRBV29-1; clone size: once; J gene: TRBJ2-3; CDR3 protein: CSAQEGAKLNTQYF
V gene: TRBV28; clone size: NA; J gene: TRBJ2-1; CDR3 protein: CASSPAGRSYNEQFF
V gene: TRBV4-2; clone size: NA; J gene: TRBJ1-2; CDR3 protein: CASSQAGDRGGNYGYTF
V gene: TRBV3-1/TRBV3-2; clone size: NA; J gene: TRBJ2-7; CDR3 protein: CASSQTGLAGEGEQYF
V gene: TRBV2; clone size: NA; J gene: TRBJ1-1; CDR3 protein: CASRGQGIDEAFF
V gene: TRBV18; clone size: NA; J gene: TRBJ2-3; CDR3 protein: CASSLDSPGTDTQYF
V gene: TRBV19; clone size: NA; J gene: TRBJ2-1; CDR3 protein: CASSIDWRGEQFF
V gene: TRBV18; clone size: NA; J gene: TRBJ2-2; CDR3 protein: CASSTTGVQNTGELFF
V gene: TRBV2; clone size: NA; J gene: TRBJ2-3; CDR3 protein: CASSETSGRDTQYF
V gene: TRBV28; clone size: once; J gene: TRBJ1-1; CDR3 protein: CASLASDSLGAFF
V gene: TRBV3-1/TRBV3-2; clone size: NA; J gene: TRBJ1-2; CDR3 protein: CASSQVLGTGGYGYTF
V gene: TRBV28; clone size: NA; J gene: TRBJ1-4; CDR3 protein: CASTPAGQGNEKLFF
V gene: TRBV7-4; clone size: NA; J gene: TRBJ2-6; CDR3 protein: CASSTGLAGPGSSGANVLTF
V gene: TRBV11-2; clone size: few; J gene: TRBJ2-2; CDR3 protein: CASSLDSLNTGELFF
V gene: TRBV21-1; clone size: NA; J gene: TRBJ2-5; CDR3 protein: CASRRKREGLQETQYF
V gene: TRBV2; clone size: once; J gene: TRBJ1-1; CDR3 protein: CASSRHFPGQGNMPTEAFF
V gene: TRBV5-1; clone size: NA; J gene: TRBJ1-1; CDR3 protein: CASSLEVTTGDTEAFF